This T cell receptor beta chain derives from a study of human T cells and chemical hapten exposure. This clonotype was picked up many times. TCRdb reprocessed the RACE reads via MiXCR and lists one record per CDR3 protein. The sample carries under 100,000 distinct CDR3 sequences, 7.5% to 9.5% recorded once. Trimming at V came to 10 bases and at J to 7 bases, leaving 12 bases not matched to a gene. This CDR3 is 15 amino acids long. CDR1 and CDR2 (germline): MNHNY, SVGAGI (reference sequence). Described time point: pre-sensitization, week 0. As for treatment: therapeutic diphenylcyclopropenone sensitization with weekly scalp DPC.

This receptor was identified in a middle-aged man with alopecia areata. Some clones in this sample may be carry-over from other donors' samples. The specimen comprised whole blood, sampled in connection with sensitization to the hapten diphenylcyclopropenone (DPC). The chain combines TRBV6-6 with TRBJ2-1; 11 bases line up with TRBD2. The CDR3 DNA sequence: TGTGCCACCACTCTACTAGCGGGAGTCGGAAATGAGCAGTTCTTC. It encodes CATTLLAGVGNEQFF.